Listed here are 32 T cell receptor beta chains from one sample, sequenced in a study of T cell responses to AZD1222 COVID-19 vaccine. The repertoire was sequenced with immunoSEQ multiplex PCR; TCRdb's copy has only in-frame clones and lacks some. This sample yields around 120,000 clones, of which 75% to 90% are seen a single time; around 1.6% belongs to the top ten. Material: peripheral blood, obtained on day 0 of AZD1222 vaccination. Every receptor here comes from an adult in good health.

The chain links TRBV5-3 to TRBJ1-6; a possible D gene is TRBD1 (5 bases). TRBV5-3 is flagged as an ORF with uncertain function. This CDR3 has 15 residues. With 3 bases removed from V and 5 bases from J, the gap between germline ends came to 12 bases. CDR3 protein: CARSSRAGDNSPLHF. CDR3 bases: TGTGCCAGAAGCTCCAGGGCGGGGGATAATTCACCCCTCCACTTT.

This CDR3 reads CASSLLWDRGHTEAFF. The CDR3 DNA follows: TGTGCCAGCAGCTTACTGTGGGACAGGGGGCACACTGAAGCTTTCTTT. The rearrangement uses TRBV7-6 and TRBJ1-1, with TRBD1 matching 12 bases. CDR3 length: 16 amino acids. Germline CDR1 is SGHVS and CDR2 is FNYEAQ. V lost 2 bases and J lost 3; bases outside the gene matches: 4.

V and J are TRBV7-2 and TRBJ2-3, with D perhaps matching TRBD1 (7 bases). CDR1 is SGHTA and CDR2 is FQGNSA in the germline V gene. CDR3 length: 13 residues. V lost 2 bases to trimming and J lost 5 bases, with 8 bases between them. This CDR3 reads CASSLQGGDTQYF. CDR3 nucleotide sequence: TGTGCCAGCAGCTTACAGGGGGGAGATACGCAGTATTTT.

The chain joins TRBV11-1 to TRBJ1-2; D is undetermined. The CDR3 length is 13 residues. The germline CDR1 and CDR2 sequences are SGHAT and FQDESV (reference sequence). V was shortened by 2 bases and J by 1 base, with 5 bases between the two germline ends. CDR3 region: CASSLRDNYGYTF. The CDR3 DNA reads TGTGCCAGCAGCTTACGGGATAACTATGGCTACACCTTC.

This chain links TRBV5-1 with TRBJ2-6, with D unresolved. The V end was cut by 5 bases, the J end by 0 bases, with 15 bases between. The CDR3 extends over 17 amino acids. Germline assignment: CDR1 SGHRS and CDR2 YFSETQ. The CDR3, as DNA: TGCGCCAGCAGTCATATCACATGGAACTCTGGGGCCAACGTCCTGACTTTC. It codes for CASSHITWNSGANVLTF.

The rearrangement joins TRBV6-1 to TRBJ2-2; 9 bases map to TRBD1. V dropped 1 base and J dropped 4; count of bases not matched to a gene: 1. Germline V gene sequence: CDR1 MNHNS, CDR2 SASEGT. CDR3 length equals 15 residues. The CDR3, as DNA: TGTGCCAGCAGTGAAGGGACAGGGGTCACCGGGGAGCTGTTTTTT. It translates to CASSEGTGVTGELFF.

CDR3 residues: CASSSHPTGLGNIQYF. The DNA for the CDR3 is TGTGCCAGCAGCTCACACCCGACAGGGTTGGGGAACATTCAGTACTTC. This chain links TRBV5-5 with TRBJ2-4; 7 bases fit TRBD1. J was trimmed by 7 bases and V by 3 bases; bases with no gene match: 13. Germline V gene data show CDR1 as SGHKS and CDR2 as YYEKEE (reference sequence). The CDR3 consists of 16 residues. The full variable domain, completed using reference TRBV5-5 and TRBJ2-4, is DAGVTQSPTHLIKTRGQQVTLRCSPISGHKSVSWYQQVLGQGPQFIFQYYEKEERGRGNFPDRFSARQFPNYSSELNVNALLLGDSALYLCASSSHPTGLGNIQYFGAGTRLSVL.

The CDR3 sequence: CATSRPGQGAHEAFF. The CDR3 DNA sequence: TGTGCCACCAGCCGACCGGGACAGGGGGCTCATGAAGCTTTCTTT. The chain couples TRBV15 to TRBJ1-1; 12 nucleotides agree with TRBD1. Trimming at V came to 5 bases and at J to 7 bases, leaving 8 bases not matched to a gene. The CDR3 loop spans 15 amino acids. Germline V CDR1 and CDR2: LNHNV, YYDKDF (reference sequence).

This chain links TRBV7-2 with TRBJ2-1; possible D gene TRBD1, 5 bases. This CDR3 comprises 15 residues. The V and J ends lost 2 bases and 4 bases respectively, with 12 bases between them. Germline V gene sequence: CDR1 SGHTA, CDR2 FQGNSA. For the CDR3, the DNA is TGTGCCAGCAGCTTAATCCAGGGAAATTACAATGAGCAGTTCTTC. This encodes CASSLIQGNYNEQFF.

The chain carries TRBV12-3 or TRBV12-4 and TRBJ1-1; D uncertain. This CDR3 is built from 12 residues. The germline V and J ends were trimmed by 8 bases and 2 bases, with 9 bases remaining between them. CDR3 sequence (DNA): TGTGCCAGCGCGCGGGGAAACACTGAAGCTTTCTTT. Encoded protein: CASARGNTEAFF.

Only one count was recorded for this clone. This chain links TRBV7-9 with TRBJ2-7; possibly TRBD1 for D (5 bases). CDR3 size: 14 residues. The V end was cut by 3 bases, the J end by 2 bases, with 11 bases between. From germline, CDR1 is SEHNR and CDR2 FQNEAQ (reference sequence). The CDR3 loop is CASSFSGHPYEQYF. CDR3 nucleotides: TGTGCCAGCAGCTTCTCTGGACACCCCTACGAGCAGTACTTC.

This clone has only one observation. V gene TRBV3-1 (or the pseudogene TRBV3-2) combines with J gene TRBJ1-4; D is uncertain. The V end was cut by 4 bases, the J end by 0 bases, with 12 bases between. From germline, CDR1 is LGHDT and CDR2 YNNKEL (reference sequence). This CDR3 spans 16 amino acids. CDR3 in DNA: TGTGCCAGCAGCCCCCAGTGGGAAGCAACTAATGAAAAACTGTTTTTT. It yields the protein CASSPQWEATNEKLFF.

This clone was counted only a few times. The V gene is TRBV11-2, the J gene TRBJ2-7, with TRBD1 as a possible D gene (5 bases). In germline, CDR1 is SGHAT, CDR2 FQNNGV. The CDR3 is 12 residues long. V was cut by 1 base and J by 4 bases, with 5 bases left in between. CDR3 amino acids: CASSLAGYEQYF. The CDR3, as DNA: TGTGCCAGCAGCTTAGCAGGGTACGAGCAGTACTTC. Using reference TRBV11-2 and TRBJ2-7 for the parts outside the CDR3, the full variable domain is EAGVAQSPRYKIIEKRQSVAFWCNPISGHATLYWYQQILGQGPKLLIQFQNNGVVDDSQLPKDRFSAERLKGVDSTLKIQPAKLEDSAVYLCASSLAGYEQYFGPGTRLTVT.

This clone was detected a few times. The V and J genes are TRBV7-9 and TRBJ2-4, with TRBD2 matching over 7 bases. Germline lookup yields CDR1 SEHNR and CDR2 FQNEAQ (reference sequence). The CDR3 contains 16 residues. Germline trimming cut 5 bases from V and 6 bases from J; bases unmatched to any gene: 13. The CDR3 DNA reads TGTGCCAGCAGCCCCAAGGTCCGACTAGCAGGAAACATTCAGTACTTC. This codes for CASSPKVRLAGNIQYF.

This CDR3 reads CASRTGYYEQYF. The CDR3, as DNA: TGTGCCAGCAGGACAGGCTACTACGAGCAGTACTTC. The chain joins TRBV6-5 to TRBJ2-7; D is possibly TRBD1 (6 bases). Trimming cost V 6 bases and J 3 bases, with 9 bases left between them. The CDR3 spans 12 residues. From germline, CDR1 is MNHEY and CDR2 SVGAGI.

The chain is built from TRBV11-2 and TRBJ1-5, with a possible D match to TRBD1 (5 bases). This CDR3 has 15 residues. The V end lost 1 base, the J end lost 7 bases, and 14 bases lay between the germline ends. Germline CDR1 reads SGHAT; CDR2 reads FQNNGV. The CDR3, as DNA: TGTGCCAGCAGCTTAGGGACGGGGGAGCGGCAGCCCCAGCATTTT. Its protein is CASSLGTGERQPQHF.

The rearrangement links TRBV6-1 to TRBJ1-1; perhaps TRBD1 as D (5 bases). The germline V and J ends were trimmed by 1 base and 1 base, with 10 bases remaining between them. CDR1 is MNHNS, CDR2 SASEGT, per germline. This CDR3 has 15 amino acids. CDR3 in amino acids: CASSEGGRWNTEAFF. The CDR3 DNA follows: TGTGCCAGCAGTGAAGGGGGACGCTGGAACACTGAAGCTTTCTTT.

The sample holds one count of this clone. The chain combines TRBV2 with TRBJ1-4; maybe TRBD1 (5 bases). Trimming pared 7 bases from V and 1 base from J, leaving 16 bases between. Germline CDR1 and CDR2: SNHLY and FYNNEI. This CDR3 is built from 16 residues. This chain's CDR3 is CASKFQGGLTNEKLFF. The CDR3 DNA sequence: TGTGCCAGCAAGTTCCAGGGAGGGTTAACTAATGAAAAACTGTTTTTT.

There are a few counts of this clone. The V and J genes are TRBV6-5 and TRBJ1-2, with D maybe TRBD1 (6 bases). Trimming shortened V by 1 base and J by 0 bases, and 9 bases separated the two germline ends. The CDR3 has 15 amino acids. CDR1 and CDR2 (germline): MNHEY, SVGAGI. The CDR3 protein is CASSYLQGANYGYTF. CDR3 nucleotide sequence: TGTGCCAGCAGTTACTTACAGGGCGCTAACTATGGCTACACCTTC.

The gene calls are TRBV2 and TRBJ2-3; D possibly corresponds to TRBD1 (5 bases). The CDR3 covers 15 residues. V lost 8 bases and J lost 2, with 17 bases in between. The V gene's germline CDR1 is SNHLY and CDR2 FYNNEI. CDR3 residues: CASVRWGLNTDTQYF. CDR3 coding DNA: TGTGCCAGCGTGAGGTGGGGCCTTAACACAGATACGCAGTATTTT.

The chain uses TRBV13 and TRBJ2-7; TRBD1 matches at 9 bases. The CDR3 runs 16 residues. Germline V gene lookup returns CDR1 PRHDT and CDR2 FYEKMQ (reference sequence). The V segment lost 3 bases and the J segment 10 bases; nucleotides outside the gene matches: 16. The CDR3 sequence is CASSFFIRTGDRGQYF. As DNA, the CDR3 is TGTGCCAGCAGCTTTTTTATCCGGACAGGGGATAGAGGACAGTACTTC. Full variable domain (outside the CDR3, taken from reference TRBV13 and TRBJ2-7): AAGVIQSPRHLIKEKRETATLKCYPIPRHDTVYWYQQGPGQDPQFLISFYEKMQSDKGSIPDRFSAQQFSDYHSELNMSSLELGDSALYFCASSFFIRTGDRGQYFGPGTRLTVT.

The chain uses TRBV9 and TRBJ1-6; D gene uncertain. This CDR3 has 15 residues. Germline V CDR1 and CDR2: SGDLS, YYNGEE. V dropped 4 bases and J dropped 8 bases, with 16 bases sitting between them. In DNA, the CDR3 is TGTGCCAGCAGCACATCCCCGCAGACGGATTCACCCCTCCACTTT. This gives the protein CASSTSPQTDSPLHF.

This clone showed up just once. V is TRBV18 and J is TRBJ2-3; 9 bases line up with TRBD1. Unmatched junction bases numbered 6, after V lost 4 bases and J lost 1 base. The CDR3 sequence is 16 residues long. Germline V lookup: CDR1 KGHSH, CDR2 LQKENI. This chain's CDR3 is CASSRITGGGTDTQYF. The CDR3 DNA reads as TGTGCCAGCTCACGTATAACAGGGGGCGGCACAGATACGCAGTATTTT.

The CDR3 sequence: CASSSISFGANVLTF. The CDR3 DNA reads as TGTGCCAGCAGCTCCATAAGTTTTGGGGCCAACGTCCTGACTTTC. This sequence joins TRBV7-2 and TRBJ2-6; no clear D. Between the trimmed V and J ends, which lost 4 bases and 3 bases, there was a span of 10 bases. The CDR3 totals 15 residues. Germline lookup yields CDR1 SGHTA and CDR2 FQGNSA.

J is TRBJ1-1 and V is TRBV25-1; no definite D call. Looked up from germline, CDR1 is MGHDK and CDR2 is SYGVNS. Trimming pared 8 bases from V and 1 base from J, leaving 11 bases between. The CDR3 is made up of 13 amino acids. DNA for the CDR3: TGTGCCAGCTCCCGGACGGCGAACACTGAAGCTTTCTTT. It specifies CASSRTANTEAFF. The variable domain in full, with the rest retrieved from reference TRBV25-1 and TRBJ1-1, is EADIYQTPRYLVIGTGKKITLECSQTMGHDKMYWYQQDPGMELHLIHYSYGVNSTEKGDLSSESTVSRIRTEHFPLTLESARPSHTSQYLCASSRTANTEAFFGQGTRLTVV.

The rearrangement uses TRBV2 and TRBJ2-1; D is possibly TRBD2 (5 bases). CDR1 is SNHLY, CDR2 FYNNEI, per germline. V gave up 4 bases and J gave up 5 bases, with 18 bases separating them. The CDR3 is 16 amino acids. CDR3 amino acids: CASSVLRGSSNNEQFF. In DNA form, the CDR3 reads TGTGCCAGCAGTGTCCTTCGAGGGAGCAGCAACAATGAGCAGTTCTTC.

The CDR3 spells CASSYLAGGDNEQFF. The CDR3 DNA reads as TGTGCCAGCAGTTACCTAGCGGGCGGGGACAATGAGCAGTTCTTC. This chain connects TRBV6-5 to TRBJ2-1; 8 bases match TRBD2. The V and J ends lost 2 bases and 5 bases, in that order; junction bases with no gene match: 5. The CDR3 is made up of 15 amino acids. Germline V gives CDR1 MNHEY, CDR2 SVGAGI.

The gene calls are TRBV5-6 and TRBJ1-3; 11 bases are a match to TRBD1. V shed 4 bases, J shed 4 bases, and the junction held 10 bases outside the gene matches. Germline assignment: CDR1 SGHDT and CDR2 YYEEEE. The CDR3 extends over 17 amino acids. CDR3 DNA: TGTGCCAGCAGCCCGTTGGACAGGGGGCGATACGGAAACACCATATATTTT. This translates into CASSPLDRGRYGNTIYF.

The V call is TRBV4-2, the J call TRBJ2-3; possibly TRBD1 for D (5 bases). V was trimmed by 1 base and J by 5 bases, leaving 13 bases between them. CDR1 is LGHNA and CDR2 is YNFKEQ in the germline V gene. The CDR3 totals 15 residues. Here the CDR3 reads CASSQGSLGVDTQYF. In nucleotides, the CDR3 is TGTGCCAGCAGCCAAGGTTCCCTAGGGGTAGATACGCAGTATTTT.

This chain uses TRBV20-1 with TRBJ2-7; D unresolved. The CDR3 contains 11 residues. The germline V gene has CDR1 DFQATT and CDR2 SNEGSKA (reference sequence). Trimming removed 2 bases from V and 6 bases from J, with 8 bases in between. CDR3 sequence: CSARRQSEQYF. The CDR3 DNA reads as TGCAGTGCTAGAAGGCAATCCGAGCAGTACTTC.

There are a few counts of this clone. The V and J genes are TRBV11-2 and TRBJ2-1; TRBD2 matches 7 bases. CDR3 size: 15 residues. Germline V gene sequence: CDR1 SGHAT, CDR2 FQNNGV. V lost 11 bases and J lost 0; bases outside the gene matches: 10. The CDR3 is CAGSSGQSSYNEQFF. The CDR3, as DNA: TGTGCCGGTTCTAGCGGCCAAAGCTCCTACAATGAGCAGTTCTTC. The full variable domain, completed using reference TRBV11-2 and TRBJ2-1, is EAGVAQSPRYKIIEKRQSVAFWCNPISGHATLYWYQQILGQGPKLLIQFQNNGVVDDSQLPKDRFSAERLKGVDSTLKIQPAKLEDSAVYLCAGSSGQSSYNEQFFGPGTRLTVL.

The chain recombines TRBV27 with TRBJ1-1; D unclear. Trimming shortened V by 4 bases and J by 0 bases, and 6 bases separated the two germline ends. CDR1 is MNHEY, CDR2 SMNVEV, per germline (reference sequence). The CDR3 has 13 amino acids. CDR3 protein: CASSYGVNTEAFF. The DNA of the CDR3 is TGTGCCAGCAGTTACGGTGTGAACACTGAAGCTTTCTTT.